Sequencing of this T cell receptor beta chain was carried out in a study of radiation and T cells in renal cell carcinoma. The CDR3 covers 14 residues. Germline assignment: CDR1 SEHNR and CDR2 FQNEAQ (reference sequence). Trimming cost V 5 bases and J 4 bases; bases outside gene matches: 5. The treatment is: 15 Gy SBRT to primary tumor, nephrectomy 4 weeks later. Method: immunoSEQ multiplex PCR; TCRdb's copy keeps in-frame clones and lacks some. The sample has approximately 23,000 clones; 40% to 55% are singletons. The source is a woman in her forties or fifties with renal cell carcinoma. The chain recombines TRBV7-9 with TRBJ1-5; 7 bases are a match to TRBD1. Source: tumor tissue, taken from a patient whose treatment included radiotherapy and nephrectomy. CDR3 DNA: TGTGCCAGCAGCGGGGACAGTAGTAATCAGCCCCAGCATTTT. The encoded protein is CASSGDSSNQPQHF.